This T cell receptor beta chain was sequenced in a study of T-cell reconstitution after alpha-beta-depleted transplantation in children. Germline V gene sequence: CDR1 SGHRS, CDR2 YFSETQ. Trimming pared 0 bases from V and 5 bases from J, leaving 17 bases between. The CDR3 extends over 17 amino acids. TCRbeta library preparation incorporated unique molecular identifiers. TCRdb reprocessed the PCR reads with MiXCR, giving one entry per CDR3 protein. The sample lists some 460,000 distinct CDR3 sequences, 15% to 20% seen once, with 25% to 30% in the top ten. This clonotype was counted ten times or more. The sequenced sample was PBMCs, mostly from graft donor cells, obtained 360 days after TCRalphabeta/CD19-depleted stem cell transplant. This clonotype originated in a boy under three years old who had a stem cell transplant for Wiskott-Aldrich syndrome, so the T cells may come from the graft donor. This rearrangement joins TRBV5-1 to TRBJ2-2; D not resolved. Here the CDR3 reads CASSLAPIGIGTGELFF. The CDR3 coding sequence is TGCGCCAGCAGCTTGGCTCCCATTGGAATAGGGACCGGGGAGCTGTTTTTT. The full variable domain, with the rest looked up from reference TRBV5-1 and TRBJ2-2, is KAGVTQTPRYLIKTRGQQVTLSCSPISGHRSVSWYQQTPGQGLQFLFEYFSETQRNKGNFPGRFSGRQFSNSRSEMNVSTLELGDSALYLCASSLAPIGIGTGELFFGEGSRLTVL.